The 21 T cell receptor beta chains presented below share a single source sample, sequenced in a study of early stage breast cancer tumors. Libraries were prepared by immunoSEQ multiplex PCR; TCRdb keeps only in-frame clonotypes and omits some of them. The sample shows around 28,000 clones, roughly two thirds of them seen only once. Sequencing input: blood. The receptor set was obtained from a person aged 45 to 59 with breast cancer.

CDR3 DNA: TGTGCCAGCAGCAAAGGGTTGGGACAGAAGAACACCGGGGAGCTGTTTTTT. Its protein is CASSKGLGQKNTGELFF. The gene calls are TRBV21-1 and TRBJ2-2; the table's D call, TRBD1, was not checked against the DNA. TRBV21-1 is tagged as a pseudogene. The CDR3 consists of 17 residues.

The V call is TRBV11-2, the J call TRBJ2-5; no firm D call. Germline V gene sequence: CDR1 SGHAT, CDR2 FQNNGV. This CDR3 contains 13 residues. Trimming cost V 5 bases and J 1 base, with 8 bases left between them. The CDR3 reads CASSPGRQETQYF. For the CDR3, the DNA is TGTGCCAGCAGCCCAGGACGCCAAGAGACCCAGTACTTC.

The DNA of the CDR3 is TGTGCCAGCAGATCTGCAGGGGGCGCGGACACTGAAGCTTTCTTT. This sequence encodes CASRSAGGADTEAFF. The rearrangement links TRBV5-4 to TRBJ1-1, with 8 nucleotides matching TRBD1. CDR3 length: 15 residues. V lost 5 bases, J lost 3 bases, and 9 bases stayed unmatched. Germline assignment: CDR1 SGHNT and CDR2 YYREEE (reference sequence).

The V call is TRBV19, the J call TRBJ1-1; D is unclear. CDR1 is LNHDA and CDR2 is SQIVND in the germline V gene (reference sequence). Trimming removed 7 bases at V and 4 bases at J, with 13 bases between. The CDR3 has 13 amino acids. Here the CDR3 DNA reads TGTGCCAGTACGCTTTCATCACCCACTGAAGCTTTCTTT. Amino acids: CASTLSSPTEAFF.

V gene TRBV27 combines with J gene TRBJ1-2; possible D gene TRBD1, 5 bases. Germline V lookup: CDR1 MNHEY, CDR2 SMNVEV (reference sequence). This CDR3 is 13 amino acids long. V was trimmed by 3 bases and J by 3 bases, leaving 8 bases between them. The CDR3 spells CASSFQTDYGYTF. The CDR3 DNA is TGTGCCAGCAGTTTCCAGACAGACTATGGCTACACCTTC.

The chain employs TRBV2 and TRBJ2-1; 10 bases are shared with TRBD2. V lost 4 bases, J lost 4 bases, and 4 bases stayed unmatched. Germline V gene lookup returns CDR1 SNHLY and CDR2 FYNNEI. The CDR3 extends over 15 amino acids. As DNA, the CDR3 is TGTGCCAGCAGTGCGGGACTAGCGCTTTACAATGAGCAGTTCTTC. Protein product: CASSAGLALYNEQFF.

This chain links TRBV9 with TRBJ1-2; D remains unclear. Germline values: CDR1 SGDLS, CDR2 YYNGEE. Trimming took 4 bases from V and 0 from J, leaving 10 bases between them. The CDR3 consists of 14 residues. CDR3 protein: CASSPTPANYGYTF. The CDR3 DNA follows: TGTGCCAGCAGCCCGACCCCCGCTAACTATGGCTACACCTTC.

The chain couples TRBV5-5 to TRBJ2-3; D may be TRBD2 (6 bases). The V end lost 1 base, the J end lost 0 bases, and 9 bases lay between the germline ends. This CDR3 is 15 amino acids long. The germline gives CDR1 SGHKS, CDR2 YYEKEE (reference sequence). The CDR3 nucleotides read TGTGCCAGCAGCTTGATCAGCGGGAGCACAGATACGCAGTATTTT. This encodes CASSLISGSTDTQYF.

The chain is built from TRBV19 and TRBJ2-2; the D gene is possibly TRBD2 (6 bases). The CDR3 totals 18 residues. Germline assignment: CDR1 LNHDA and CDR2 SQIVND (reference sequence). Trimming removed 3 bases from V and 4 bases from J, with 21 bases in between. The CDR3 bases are TGTGCCAGTAGTATCCCTAGCGCATCATACGCTGGCACCGGGGAGCTGTTTTTT. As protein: CASSIPSASYAGTGELFF.

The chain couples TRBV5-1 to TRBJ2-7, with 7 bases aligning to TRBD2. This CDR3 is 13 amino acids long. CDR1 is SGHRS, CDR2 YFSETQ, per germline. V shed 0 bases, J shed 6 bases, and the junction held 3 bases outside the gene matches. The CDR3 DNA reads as TGCGCCAGCAGCTTGGAGCGGGGTTCCGAGCAGTACTTC. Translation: CASSLERGSEQYF.

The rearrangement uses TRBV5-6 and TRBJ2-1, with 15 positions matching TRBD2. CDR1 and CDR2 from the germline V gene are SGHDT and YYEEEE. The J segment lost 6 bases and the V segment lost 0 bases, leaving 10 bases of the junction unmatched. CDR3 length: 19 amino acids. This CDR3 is CASSLEGLAGGYTLNEQFF. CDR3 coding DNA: TGTGCCAGCAGCTTGGAGGGACTAGCGGGAGGATATACACTCAATGAGCAGTTCTTC.

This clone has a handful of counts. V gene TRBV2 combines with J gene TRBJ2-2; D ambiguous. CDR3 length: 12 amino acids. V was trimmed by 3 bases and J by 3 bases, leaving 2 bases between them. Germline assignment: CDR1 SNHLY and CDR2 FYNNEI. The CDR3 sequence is CASSDYTGELFF. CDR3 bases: TGTGCCAGCAGTGATTACACCGGGGAGCTGTTTTTT.

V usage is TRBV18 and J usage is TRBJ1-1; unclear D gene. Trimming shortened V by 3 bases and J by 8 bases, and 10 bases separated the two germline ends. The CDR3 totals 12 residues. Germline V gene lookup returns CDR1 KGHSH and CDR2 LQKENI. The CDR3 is CASSPQIGEAFF. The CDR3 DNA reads TGTGCCAGCTCACCCCAGATAGGAGAAGCTTTCTTT. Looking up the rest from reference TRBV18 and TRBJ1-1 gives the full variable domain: NAGVMQNPRHLVRRRGQEARLRCSPMKGHSHVYWYRQLPEEGLKFMVYLQKENIIDESGMPKERFSAEFPKEGPSILRIQQVVRGDSAAYFCASSPQIGEAFFGQGTRLTVV.

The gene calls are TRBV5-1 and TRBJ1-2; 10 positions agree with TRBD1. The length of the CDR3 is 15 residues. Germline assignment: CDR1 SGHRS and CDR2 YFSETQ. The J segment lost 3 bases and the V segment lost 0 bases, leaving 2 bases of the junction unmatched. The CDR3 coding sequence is TGCGCCAGCAGCTTGGAGGGACAGGGGCACTATGGCTACACCTTC. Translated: CASSLEGQGHYGYTF. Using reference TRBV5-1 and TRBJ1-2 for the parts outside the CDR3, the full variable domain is KAGVTQTPRYLIKTRGQQVTLSCSPISGHRSVSWYQQTPGQGLQFLFEYFSETQRNKGNFPGRFSGRQFSNSRSEMNVSTLELGDSALYLCASSLEGQGHYGYTFGSGTRLTVV.

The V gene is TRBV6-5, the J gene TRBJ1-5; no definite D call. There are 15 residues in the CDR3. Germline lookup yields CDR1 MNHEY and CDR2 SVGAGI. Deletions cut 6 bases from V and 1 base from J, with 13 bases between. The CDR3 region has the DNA TGTGCCAGCAGCCCCTTAGACGGCAGCAATCAGCCCCAGCATTTT. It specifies CASSPLDGSNQPQHF.

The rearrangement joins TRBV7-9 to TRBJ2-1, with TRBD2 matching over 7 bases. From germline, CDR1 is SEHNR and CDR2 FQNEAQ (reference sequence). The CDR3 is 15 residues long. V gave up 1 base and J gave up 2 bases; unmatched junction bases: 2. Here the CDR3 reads CASSLDGRTYNEQFF. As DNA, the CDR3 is TGTGCCAGCAGCTTAGACGGGAGGACCTACAATGAGCAGTTCTTC.

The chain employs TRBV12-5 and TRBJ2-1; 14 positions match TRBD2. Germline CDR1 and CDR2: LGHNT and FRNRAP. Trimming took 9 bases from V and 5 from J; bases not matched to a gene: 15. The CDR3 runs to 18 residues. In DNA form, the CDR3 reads TGTGCTAGGAGGGACCCGGGACTAGCGGGAGAAAGGAACAATGAGCAGTTCTTC. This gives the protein CARRDPGLAGERNNEQFF.

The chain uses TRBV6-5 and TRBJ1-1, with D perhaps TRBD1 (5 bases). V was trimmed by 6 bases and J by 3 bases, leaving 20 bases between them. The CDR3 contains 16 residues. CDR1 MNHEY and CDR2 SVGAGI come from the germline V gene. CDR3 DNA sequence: TGTGCCAGCAGATACCCCCCGGAGGGAGGGGACACTGAAGCTTTCTTT. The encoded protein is CASRYPPEGGDTEAFF.

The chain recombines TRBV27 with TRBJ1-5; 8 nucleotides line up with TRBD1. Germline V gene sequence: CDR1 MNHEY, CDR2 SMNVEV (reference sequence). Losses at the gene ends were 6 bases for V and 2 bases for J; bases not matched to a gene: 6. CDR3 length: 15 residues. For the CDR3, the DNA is TGTGCCAGCAGCCAACTGACAGGGGGCAATCAGCCCCAGCATTTT. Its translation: CASSQLTGGNQPQHF.

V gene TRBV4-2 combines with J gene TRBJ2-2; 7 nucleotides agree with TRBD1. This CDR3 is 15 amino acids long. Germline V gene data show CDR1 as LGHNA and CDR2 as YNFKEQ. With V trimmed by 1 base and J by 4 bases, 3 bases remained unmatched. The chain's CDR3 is CASSQVNRGTGELFF. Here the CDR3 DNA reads TGTGCCAGCAGCCAAGTTAACAGGGGCACCGGGGAGCTGTTTTTT.

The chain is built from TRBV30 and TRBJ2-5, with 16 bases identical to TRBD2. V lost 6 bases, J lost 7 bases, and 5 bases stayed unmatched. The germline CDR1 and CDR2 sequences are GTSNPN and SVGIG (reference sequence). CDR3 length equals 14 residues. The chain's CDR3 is CACPGLAGGGTQYF. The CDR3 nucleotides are TGTGCCTGCCCGGGACTAGCGGGAGGGGGGACCCAGTACTTC.